This is a list of T cell receptor beta chains from one sample in a study of blood T cells in healthy people across ages. TCRdb passed the 5' RACE reads through MiXCR, listing each CDR3 protein once. The sample has 1.5 million to 2 million distinct CDR3 sequences, approximately 40% seen once. The sequenced material came from blood. The receptors derive from a human donor in good health. CDR3s include the opening cysteine and the closing phenylalanine or tryptophan. D genes are given only for firm matches. Size is stated for part of the rows, as once, few or many counts, or as a class when the clone is expanded.

D gene | J gene | clone size | V gene | CDR3 DNA | CDR3 protein
TRBD1 | TRBJ1-1 | NA | TRBV29-1 | TGCAGCGTTGAGGGACAGGAAGGTACTGAAGCTTTCTTT | CSVEGQEGTEAFF
TRBD1 | TRBJ1-2 | many | TRBV5-1 | TGCGCCAGCAGCTTGGAGGCAGGGGGTGGCTACACCTTC | CASSLEAGGGYTF
TRBD1 | TRBJ1-3 | NA | TRBV12-3/TRBV12-4 | TGTGCCAGCAGCCGAGGACAGGGGTCTGGAAACACCATATATTTT | CASSRGQGSGNTIYF
NA | TRBJ2-3 | NA | TRBV18 | TGTGCCAGCTCACCATGGCAGGGAGATGATGATACGCAGTATTTT | CASSPWQGDDDTQYF
NA | TRBJ2-7 | NA | TRBV2 | TGTGCCAGCACCCTTTTGCGGGTCCTGTACTTC | CASTLLRVLYF
TRBD2 | TRBJ2-5 | many | TRBV12-3/TRBV12-4 | TGTGCCAGCAGTGTCCGACTAGCGGGGGAAGAGACCCAGTACTTC | CASSVRLAGEETQYF
TRBD2 | TRBJ2-7 | NA | TRBV20-1 | TGCAGTGCTCAGACCTTTCTAGCGGGGGGGCCAAAGGAATACGAGCAGTACTTC | CSAQTFLAGGPKEYEQYF
NA | TRBJ2-7 | NA | TRBV11-2 | TGTGCCAGCAGCCACCAGACAGACTACGAGCAGTACTTC | CASSHQTDYEQYF
NA | TRBJ2-4 | few | TRBV20-1 | TGCAGTGCTCCTATTACGGTGGGAGCCAAAAACATTCAGTACTTC | CSAPITVGAKNIQYF
TRBD1 | TRBJ2-1 | NA | TRBV7-6 | TGTGCCAGCTCAACTGGGACAGGGGGAGTACAGTTCTTC | CASSTGTGGVQFF
TRBD2 | TRBJ2-1 | few | TRBV24-1 | TGTGCCACCAGTGACCCCTTAGCGGGGAAGAGCTCCTACAATGAGCGGTTCTTC | CATSDPLAGKSSYNERFF
NA | TRBJ1-1 | few | TRBV20-1 | TGCAGTGCTAGAGATATGAGGGGCCTTACCATGAACACTGAAGCTTTCTTT | CSARDMRGLTMNTEAFF
NA | TRBJ2-2 | NA | TRBV5-1 | TGCGCCAGCAGCTTGGGCCAGAGAGGGGAGCTGTTTTTT | CASSLGQRGELFF
NA | TRBJ2-1 | few | TRBV2 | TGTGCCAGCAGTGAAATGGGAGGTGTGCAGTTCTTC | CASSEMGGVQFF
NA | TRBJ2-4 | NA | TRBV20-1 | TGCAGTGCTAGCAGCCTCCTTATAGCCAAAAACATTCAGTACTTC | CSASSLLIAKNIQYF
NA | TRBJ1-1 | few | TRBV4-1 | TGCGCCAGCAGCCAATTGGGGCTTAACACTGAAGCTTTCTTT | CASSQLGLNTEAFF
TRBD2 | TRBJ2-3 | few | TRBV10-3 | TGTGCCATCAGTGAGTTGGGTAGCGGGGCAGATACGCAGTATTTT | CAISELGSGADTQYF
TRBD1 | TRBJ2-5 | NA | TRBV18 | TGTGCCAGCTCACCAGCCGACAGGGTGGTTTGGGAGACCCAGTACTTC | CASSPADRVVWETQYF
TRBD1 | TRBJ1-2 | NA | TRBV12-3/TRBV12-4 | TGTGCCAGCAGTTGGGGGGACAGTGGCTACACCTTC | CASSWGDSGYTF
TRBD1 | TRBJ2-1 | few | TRBV7-2 | TGTGCCAGCAGCGTTAGCCGGACAGGGATCCTTAATGAGCAGTTCTTC | CASSVSRTGILNEQFF
NA | TRBJ2-5 | many | TRBV7-2 | TGTGCCAGCAGCTTAGAGGGGGATTGGGAGACCCAGTACTTC | CASSLEGDWETQYF
NA | TRBJ1-1 | NA | TRBV7-9 | TGTGCCAGCAGCTCCCGGACGGGGATCGAAGCTTTCTTT | CASSSRTGIEAFF
NA | TRBJ2-3 | few | TRBV4-3 | TGCACCAGCAGCCAAGATAACACCGCGGTACTCACAGATACGCAGTATTTT | CTSSQDNTAVLTDTQYF
TRBD2 | TRBJ2-5 | NA | TRBV12-3/TRBV12-4 | TGTGCCAGTACCTGGGGGGGCCAAGAGACCCAGTACTTC | CASTWGGQETQYF
TRBD1 | TRBJ1-1 | few | TRBV12-3/TRBV12-4 | TGTGCCAGCATCCGGGGACAGGGTTGGACTGAAGCTTTCTTT | CASIRGQGWTEAFF
TRBD2 | TRBJ2-6 | few | TRBV4-3 | TGCGCCAGCAGCCAAGGGGAGCGGGGTTCTGGGGCCAACGTCCTGACTTTC | CASSQGERGSGANVLTF
NA | TRBJ1-4 | NA | TRBV6-5 | TGTGCCAGCAAGCCAGGGACTACTAATGAAAAACTGTTTTTT | CASKPGTTNEKLFF
NA | TRBJ2-5 | NA | TRBV28 | TGTGCCAGCAGTTTTGCGGGGATCGCGGGACAGCAGCAAGAGACCCAGTACTTC | CASSFAGIAGQQQETQYF
TRBD2 | TRBJ2-1 | NA | TRBV9 | TGTGCCAGCAGCGTAGAGGGTAGCGGGGGGTTAGAGCAGTTCTTC | CASSVEGSGGLEQFF
NA | TRBJ2-5 | NA | TRBV7-9 | TGTGCCAGCAGCCCTGGGGGATGGGCCCAAGAGACCCAGTACTTC | CASSPGGWAQETQYF
NA | TRBJ2-1 | NA | TRBV7-2 | TGTGCCAGCAGCTTAGGCCGGGGGGAGGGGGCCTACAATGAGCAGTTCTTC | CASSLGRGEGAYNEQFF
NA | TRBJ1-4 | NA | TRBV6-1 | TGTGCCAGCAGTTTGGGGGCAACTAATGAAAAACGGTTTTTT | CASSLGATNEKRFF
NA | TRBJ1-2 | once | TRBV20-1 | TGCAGTGCTAGAGATCTCAGGAGTAACCATGGCTACACCTTC | CSARDLRSNHGYTF
NA | TRBJ2-7 | NA | TRBV28 | TGTGCCAGCAGTCTAATGGGGCAGGGAAAGTCCTACGAGCAGTACTTC | CASSLMGQGKSYEQYF
NA | TRBJ1-6 | NA | TRBV27 | TGTGCCAGCAGTTTATATGTTCTGGGCGGGGCCGCCCTTGGATCACCCCTCCACTTT | CASSLYVLGGAALGSPLHF
TRBD1 | TRBJ1-1 | NA | TRBV7-3 | TGTGCCAGCAGCTTAACGGGACAGGGAGTGCGGGGGACTGAAGCTTTCTTT | CASSLTGQGVRGTEAFF
TRBD1 | TRBJ1-5 | NA | TRBV6-1 | TGTGCCAGCAGTGAAGTGGGGACAGGGAGTCGGCCCCAGCATTTT | CASSEVGTGSRPQHF
NA | TRBJ1-2 | NA | TRBV24-1 | TGTGCCACCAGTGATTGGCCCAATAACTACGGCTACACCTTC | CATSDWPNNYGYTF
NA | TRBJ2-5 | NA | TRBV6-1 | TGTGCCAGCAGACCTCAACCGAGGGGCCGAGAGACCCAGTACTTC | CASRPQPRGRETQYF
TRBD1 | TRBJ1-1 | NA | TRBV29-1 | TGCAGCGTAACAGGGGGGAACACTGAAGCTTTCTTT | CSVTGGNTEAFF
NA | TRBJ2-3 | NA | TRBV7-6 | TGTGCCAGCAGCTTTGGTACAGGGTCGGCAGATACGCAGTATTTT | CASSFGTGSADTQYF
NA | TRBJ2-7 | few | TRBV20-1 | TGCAGTGCTACAACAGCCTACGAGCAGTACTTC | CSATTAYEQYF
NA | TRBJ1-1 | NA | TRBV5-5 | TGTGCCAGCGTCGGACAGAGGAACACTGAAGCTTTCTTT | CASVGQRNTEAFF
NA | TRBJ1-4 | NA | TRBV28 | TGTGCCAGCGGAGAAAGGACTAATGAAAAACTGTTTTTT | CASGERTNEKLFF
TRBD1 | TRBJ1-6 | few | TRBV7-8 | TGTGCCAGCAGCACGCGGGACAGGGAATCACCCCTCCACTTT | CASSTRDRESPLHF
NA | TRBJ1-6 | few | TRBV28 | TGTGCCAGCAACGCGGCCCAGGGAAAGTCGAATTCACCCCTCCACTTT | CASNAAQGKSNSPLHF
NA | TRBJ2-3 | few | TRBV5-1 | TGCGCCAGCAGCCTCCCCGTCGCGACAGTCAGCACAGATACGCAGTATTTT | CASSLPVATVSTDTQYF
NA | TRBJ1-4 | NA | TRBV6-5 | TGTGCCAGCAGTTACTCGAGGCCCCTAGAAAAACTGTTTTTT | CASSYSRPLEKLFF
NA | TRBJ1-1 | NA | TRBV7-9 | TGTGCCAGCAGCTTACTGGGGGGCGCGGTCACTGAAGCTTTCTTT | CASSLLGGAVTEAFF
NA | TRBJ1-2 | few | TRBV27 | TGTGCCAGCAGTTTATCTGTGGGGCCCTATGGCTACACCTTC | CASSLSVGPYGYTF